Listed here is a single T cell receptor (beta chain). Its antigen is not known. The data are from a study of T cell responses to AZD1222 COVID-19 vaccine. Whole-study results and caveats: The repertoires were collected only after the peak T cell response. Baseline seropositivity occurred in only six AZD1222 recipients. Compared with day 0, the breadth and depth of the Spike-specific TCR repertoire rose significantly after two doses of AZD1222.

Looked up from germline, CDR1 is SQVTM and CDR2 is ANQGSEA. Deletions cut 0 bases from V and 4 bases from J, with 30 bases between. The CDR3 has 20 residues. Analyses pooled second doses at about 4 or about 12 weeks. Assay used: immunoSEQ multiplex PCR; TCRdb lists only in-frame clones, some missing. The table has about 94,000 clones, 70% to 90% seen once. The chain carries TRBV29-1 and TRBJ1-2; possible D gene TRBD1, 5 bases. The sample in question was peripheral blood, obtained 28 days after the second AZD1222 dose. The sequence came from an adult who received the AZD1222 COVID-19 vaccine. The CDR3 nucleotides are TGCAGCGTTGAAGATCTTATTAGGGTCAGGGCTACCGCTACCTCCTATGGCTACACCTTC. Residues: CSVEDLIRVRATATSYGYTF.